This passage covers 23 T cell receptor beta chains from one sample sequenced in a study of OX40 agonist ivuxolimab in advanced cancers. Generated by immunoSEQ multiplex PCR, the TCRdb table keeps only in-frame clones and is missing some. The sample lists fewer than 85,000 clones; 80% to 90% were seen once. This specimen consisted of CD4+ or CD8+ T cells sorted from blood, obtained in a trial of the OX40 agonist ivuxolimab. These receptor sequences come from an adult with an advanced solid tumor such as melanoma, head and neck, liver or kidney cancer.

The J gene is TRBJ1-5, the V gene TRBV7-2, with TRBD1 identical over 7 bases. This CDR3 is 15 amino acids long. The V gene's germline CDR1 is SGHTA and CDR2 FQGNSA. V shed 2 bases, J shed 4 bases, and the junction held 5 bases outside the gene matches. CDR3 region: CASSLTRDRNQPQHF. CDR3 sequence (DNA): TGTGCCAGCAGCTTAACCCGGGACAGAAATCAGCCCCAGCATTTT.

This clone occurred once. The chain recombines TRBV5-8 with TRBJ2-5, with 12 nucleotides matching TRBD1. V shed 4 bases, J shed 4 bases, and the junction held 11 bases outside the gene matches. Germline lookup yields CDR1 SGHTS and CDR2 YDEGEE. The CDR3 runs to 17 residues. The CDR3 spells CASSKGTGTGGAETQYF. The CDR3 nucleotides read TGTGCCAGCAGCAAGGGTACCGGGACAGGGGGCGCAGAGACCCAGTACTTC.

This sequence joins TRBV5-4 and TRBJ2-3; the match to TRBD2 covers 12 bases. The germline V gene encodes CDR1 SGHNT and CDR2 YYREEE (reference sequence). This CDR3 is built from 14 residues. Losses at the gene ends were 6 bases for V and 5 bases for J; bases not matched to a gene: 4. For the CDR3, the DNA is TGTGCCAGCACCACTAGCGGGAGGATAGATACGCAGTATTTT. It codes for CASTTSGRIDTQYF.

This chain joins TRBV19 and TRBJ2-5, with 10 bases aligning to TRBD2. CDR1 is LNHDA and CDR2 is SQIVND in the germline V gene (reference sequence). The ends lost 5 bases at V and 4 bases at J; junction bases unmatched: 1. The CDR3 spans 13 residues. CDR3 loop: CASSPSGGETQYF. The CDR3 nucleotides are TGTGCCAGTAGTCCTAGCGGGGGAGAGACCCAGTACTTC. The complete variable domain, with remaining parts taken from reference TRBV19 and TRBJ2-5, reads DGGITQSPKYLFRKEGQNVTLSCEQNLNHDAMYWYRQDPGQGLRLIYYSQIVNDFQKGDIAEGYSVSREKKESFPLTVTSAQKNPTAFYLCASSPSGGETQYFGPGTRLLVL.

The chain recombines TRBV7-2 with TRBJ2-3; tentatively, D is TRBD2 (6 bases). The CDR3 runs to 14 residues. Between the trimmed V and J ends, which lost 7 bases and 2 bases, there was a span of 13 bases. In germline, CDR1 is SGHTA, CDR2 FQGNSA. The CDR3 sequence: CASTSAGPTDTQYF. The CDR3 DNA sequence: TGTGCCAGCACATCAGCGGGCCCCACAGATACGCAGTATTTT.

This chain links TRBV2 with TRBJ2-1; D is undetermined. Per the germline V gene, CDR1 is SNHLY and CDR2 is FYNNEI. Trimming stripped 6 bases from V and 5 bases from J, with 14 bases between. The CDR3 length is 14 residues. In DNA, the CDR3 is TGTGCCAGCAGCCTTAGATTTAACGACAATGAGCAGTTCTTC. It yields the protein CASSLRFNDNEQFF.

The V call is TRBV18, the J call TRBJ1-4; D perhaps matches TRBD1 (6 bases). The V end lost 2 bases, the J end lost 5 bases, and 12 bases lay between the germline ends. This CDR3 spans 15 amino acids. Germline V gene sequence: CDR1 KGHSH, CDR2 LQKENI. This chain's CDR3 is CASSPGQLLNEKLFF. The CDR3 nucleotides read TGTGCCAGCTCACCAGGACAGCTCCTGAATGAAAAACTGTTTTTT.

This chain uses TRBV6-5 with TRBJ2-7; 9 nucleotides match TRBD1. The CDR3 is 15 residues long. With V trimmed by 5 bases and J by 5 bases, 10 bases remained unmatched. CDR1 and CDR2 from the germline V gene are MNHEY and SVGAGI. The CDR3 coding sequence is TGTGCCAGCAGTGCGGGGACAGGGAGGCTAAACGAGCAGTACTTC. It specifies CASSAGTGRLNEQYF.

This clone occurred a few times. This chain joins TRBV7-6 and TRBJ2-1, with 13 bases matching TRBD2. The CDR3 is made up of 15 amino acids. V lost 5 bases, J lost 8 bases, and 6 bases stayed unmatched. In germline, CDR1 is SGHVS, CDR2 FNYEAQ. The CDR3 region is CASSPGTSGTHEQFF. The CDR3 region has the DNA TGTGCCAGCAGCCCGGGGACTAGCGGGACACATGAGCAGTTCTTC. Using reference TRBV7-6 and TRBJ2-1 for the parts outside the CDR3, the full variable domain is GAGVSQSPRYKVTKRGQDVALRCDPISGHVSLYWYRQALGQGPEFLTYFNYEAQQDKSGLPNDRFSAERPEGSISTLTIQRTEQRDSAMYRCASSPGTSGTHEQFFGPGTRLTVL.

In its sample, this clone was seen a few times. The genes are TRBV6-5 and TRBJ1-5, with D maybe TRBD1 (6 bases). V lost 4 bases and J 5 bases, leaving 12 bases between the germline ends. This CDR3 is 14 amino acids long. Germline V lookup: CDR1 MNHEY, CDR2 SVGAGI. The CDR3 sequence is CASSSRDKYQPQHF. The CDR3 nucleotides are TGTGCCAGCAGTTCCCGGGACAAATATCAGCCCCAGCATTTT.

This clone was detected ten times or more. This sequence joins TRBV7-9 and TRBJ2-1; a possible D gene is TRBD1 (6 bases). Trimming shortened V by 5 bases and J by 1 base, and 12 bases separated the two germline ends. Germline CDR1 is SEHNR and CDR2 is FQNEAQ (reference sequence). This CDR3 contains 15 residues. CDR3 amino acids: CASSLGTLSYNEQFF. The CDR3 DNA reads as TGTGCCAGCAGCCTGGGGACATTGTCCTACAATGAGCAGTTCTTC. The whole variable domain, filled in from reference TRBV7-9 and TRBJ2-1, reads DTGVSQNPRHKITKRGQNVTFRCDPISEHNRLYWYRQTLGQGPEFLTYFQNEAQLEKSRLLSDRFSAERPKGSFSTLEIQRTEQGDSAMYLCASSLGTLSYNEQFFGPGTRLTVL.

This clone has just one count. The V gene is TRBV2, the J gene TRBJ2-4; 12 nucleotides match TRBD1. J lost 10 bases, V lost 5 bases, and 9 bases had no gene match. This CDR3 is 15 amino acids long. Germline V gene data show CDR1 as SNHLY and CDR2 as FYNNEI. The CDR3 sequence: CASSNRDRGQRIQYF. DNA of the CDR3: TGTGCCAGCAGTAATCGGGACAGGGGGCAACGGATTCAGTACTTC.

V usage is TRBV10-3 and J usage is TRBJ2-7; the D call may be TRBD1 or TRBD2 (5 bases each). This CDR3 has 17 residues. With 2 bases removed from V and 0 bases from J, the gap between germline ends came to 17 bases. Germline assignment: CDR1 ENHRY and CDR2 SYGVKD. CDR3 sequence reads: CAISEIDSGASSYEQYF. DNA of the CDR3: TGTGCCATCAGTGAGATCGACTCCGGGGCGAGCTCCTACGAGCAGTACTTC.

The rearrangement joins TRBV28 to TRBJ2-1; the D is unclear. Trimming removed 3 bases at V and 10 bases at J, with 7 bases between. This CDR3 region has 11 residues. Germline V gene data show CDR1 as MDHEN and CDR2 as SYDVKM. In DNA form, the CDR3 reads TGTGCCAGCAGTTTGTGGGAAGAGCAGTTCTTC. Translating it yields CASSLWEEQFF.

The chain joins TRBV9 to TRBJ2-3; 8 nucleotides align to TRBD2. CDR1 and CDR2 from the germline V gene are SGDLS and YYNGEE. J was trimmed by 0 bases and V by 2 bases; bases with no gene match: 8. The CDR3 runs to 17 residues. Here the CDR3 reads CASSVYSGGTSTDTQYF. Here the CDR3 DNA reads TGTGCCAGCAGCGTTTACAGCGGGGGAACTAGCACAGATACGCAGTATTTT.

The rearrangement uses TRBV5-1 and TRBJ2-2; 8 positions agree with TRBD2. Germline V gene sequence: CDR1 SGHRS, CDR2 YFSETQ. The CDR3 runs to 16 residues. The junction had 9 bases not matched to a gene; V was cut back by 0 bases and J by 8 bases. CDR3 bases: TGCGCCAGCAGCTTGGCGGTAGCGGGGTCCCCGGGGGAGCTGTTTTTT. It yields the protein CASSLAVAGSPGELFF.

The genes are TRBV28 and TRBJ1-1; 7 bases are shared with TRBD1. Germline CDR1 is MDHEN and CDR2 is SYDVKM. CDR3 length: 13 residues. Losses at the gene ends were 7 bases for V and 6 bases for J; bases not matched to a gene: 8. The CDR3 loop reads CASKGGDRAEAFF. For the CDR3, the DNA is TGTGCCAGCAAAGGGGGCGACAGGGCTGAAGCTTTCTTT. The full variable domain, rest sourced from reference TRBV28 and TRBJ1-1, is DVKVTQSSRYLVKRTGEKVFLECVQDMDHENMFWYRQDPGLGLRLIYFSYDVKMKEKGDIPEGYSVSREKKERFSLILESASTNQTSMYLCASKGGDRAEAFFGQGTRLTVV.

J is TRBJ2-7 and V is TRBV15, with TRBD2 identical over 8 bases. The CDR3 runs to 16 residues. Losses at the gene ends were 2 bases for V and 8 bases for J; bases not matched to a gene: 14. Germline V gene lookup returns CDR1 LNHNV and CDR2 YYDKDF (reference sequence). The CDR3 sequence is CATSRQPGTSLNKQYF. Written as DNA, the CDR3 is TGTGCCACCAGCAGACAACCCGGGACTAGTCTTAATAAGCAGTACTTC.

J is TRBJ1-1 and V is TRBV29-1, with D unclear. The CDR3 has 11 residues. Per germline, CDR1 SQVTM and CDR2 ANQGSEA. V shed 1 base and J shed 4 bases, with 4 bases lying between them. For the CDR3, the DNA is TGCAGCGTTGAAGTGGTCACTGAAGCTTTCTTT. Protein sequence: CSVEVVTEAFF.

The chain employs TRBV30 and TRBJ1-4; tentatively, D is TRBD1 (5 bases). V dropped 1 base and J dropped 7 bases, with 13 bases sitting between them. The V gene's germline CDR1 is GTSNPN and CDR2 SVGIG (reference sequence). CDR3 size: 14 residues. CDR3 in DNA: TGTGCCTGGAGTGCCAGGGTATCCGGTGAAAAACTGTTTTTT. This gives the protein CAWSARVSGEKLFF.

The rearrangement links TRBV7-9 to TRBJ2-3, with D perhaps being TRBD1 or TRBD2 (5 bases each). V dropped 4 bases and J dropped 5 bases, with 19 bases sitting between them. From germline, CDR1 is SEHNR and CDR2 FQNEAQ (reference sequence). This CDR3 spans 16 amino acids. CDR3 DNA: TGTGCCAGCAGCTCCTCCGGGGACCCCCGGGAAGATACGCAGTATTTT. It is translated as CASSSSGDPREDTQYF. Combining the CDR3 with reference TRBV7-9 and TRBJ2-3 gives the whole variable domain DTGVSQNPRHKITKRGQNVTFRCDPISEHNRLYWYRQTLGQGPEFLTYFQNEAQLEKSRLLSDRFSAERPKGSFSTLEIQRTEQGDSAMYLCASSSSGDPREDTQYFGPGTRLTVL.

V gene TRBV7-2 combines with J gene TRBJ2-7; TRBD1 agrees at 9 bases. From germline, CDR1 is SGHTA and CDR2 FQGNSA. Trimming removed 6 bases from V and 3 bases from J; junction bases left unmatched: 6. This CDR3 spans 14 amino acids. The CDR3 reads CASSHGTGFYEQYF. The CDR3 DNA sequence: TGTGCCAGCAGTCACGGGACAGGGTTCTACGAGCAGTACTTC. Supplemented by reference TRBV7-2 and TRBJ2-7, the full variable domain reads GAGVSQSPSNKVTEKGKDVELRCDPISGHTALYWYRQSLGQGLEFLIYFQGNSAPDKSGLPSDRFSAERTGGSVSTLTIQRTQQEDSAVYLCASSHGTGFYEQYFGPGTRLTVT.

The chain recombines TRBV11-2 with TRBJ2-5; no firm D call. This CDR3 comprises 14 residues. V was cut by 1 base and J by 0 bases, with 6 bases left in between. Germline values: CDR1 SGHAT, CDR2 FQNNGV. Here the CDR3 reads CASSLAGYQETQYF. The CDR3 DNA reads as TGTGCCAGCAGCTTAGCTGGGTACCAAGAGACCCAGTACTTC.